One sample yielded the 21 T cell receptor beta chains listed below, sequenced in a study of shared clonotypes between healthy human individuals. Repertoires were generated with immunoSEQ multiplex PCR, while TCRdb's copy carries only in-frame clones and drops some. The sample lists over a million clones; 75% to 85% were seen once. Sequencing input: memory CD4+ T cells from PBMCs. The subset denotes: CD45RA-negative fraction. The receptors come from a man aged 18-30 years in good health. Some clones in this sample may be carry-over from other donors' samples.

This chain links TRBV28 with TRBJ1-2, with 9 bases aligning to TRBD1. CDR1 is MDHEN, CDR2 SYDVKM, per germline. The CDR3 length is 17 residues. The J segment lost 4 bases and the V segment lost 5 bases, leaving 14 bases of the junction unmatched. CDR3 coding DNA: TGTGCCAGCAGTCCCCCTTCCGGGACAGGGCGTAGCTATGGCTACACCTTC. Its protein is CASSPPSGTGRSYGYTF.

This chain joins TRBV29-1 and TRBJ1-1; 9 bases align to TRBD1. V shed 4 bases and J 6 bases; nucleotides not matched to a gene: 3. The germline gives CDR1 SQVTM, CDR2 ANQGSEA. This CDR3 has 12 residues. The CDR3 protein is CSVVQGASEAFF. CDR3 DNA sequence: TGCAGCGTTGTACAGGGGGCCTCTGAAGCTTTCTTT. The full variable domain, its missing parts supplied by reference TRBV29-1 and TRBJ1-1, is SAVISQKPSRDICQRGTSLTIQCQVDSQVTMMFWYRQQPGQSLTLIATANQGSEATYESGFVIDKFPISRPNLTFSTLTVSNMSPEDSSIYLCSVVQGASEAFFGQGTRLTVV.

This chain links TRBV30 with TRBJ1-1; possible D gene TRBD1, 5 bases. CDR3 length equals 14 residues. Between the trimmed V and J ends, which lost 0 bases and 6 bases, there was a span of 14 bases. Germline V gene sequence: CDR1 GTSNPN, CDR2 SVGIG (reference sequence). CDR3 bases: TGTGCCTGGAGTGTGAGGCAGCCGGGGGCTGAAGCTTTCTTT. Encoded protein: CAWSVRQPGAEAFF.

This clone was picked up many times. The V call is TRBV13, the J call TRBJ2-3; 8 nucleotides align to TRBD2. Germline loops: CDR1 PRHDT, CDR2 FYEKMQ (reference sequence). This CDR3 comprises 18 residues. Trimming took 5 bases from V and 1 from J; bases not matched to a gene: 14. The CDR3: CASSPGTSTSIGTDTQYF. The CDR3 nucleotides read TGTGCCAGCAGCCCCGGGACTAGTACCTCGATTGGCACAGATACGCAGTATTTT. Full variable domain (rest looked up from reference TRBV13 and TRBJ2-3): AAGVIQSPRHLIKEKRETATLKCYPIPRHDTVYWYQQGPGQDPQFLISFYEKMQSDKGSIPDRFSAQQFSDYHSELNMSSLELGDSALYFCASSPGTSTSIGTDTQYFGPGTRLTVL.

The rearrangement uses TRBV4-1 and TRBJ2-5, with D possibly being TRBD1 (5 bases). Germline values: CDR1 MGHRA, CDR2 YSYEKL. Trimming took off 4 bases at V and 2 bases at J, with 20 bases between the two ends. CDR3 size: 17 residues. In DNA, the CDR3 is TGCGCCAGCAGCCCCCTCGGCCGACAGCTCGTACAAGAGACCCAGTACTTC. It specifies CASSPLGRQLVQETQYF.

The CDR3 spells CASTIPARAGEQYF. CDR3 nucleotide sequence: TGTGCCAGCACAATACCGGCCAGGGCTGGCGAGCAGTACTTC. The chain links TRBV28 to TRBJ2-7; a weak D match, TRBD1 (5 bases). Trimming removed 7 bases at V and 6 bases at J, with 19 bases between. CDR1 and CDR2 from the germline V gene are MDHEN and SYDVKM. CDR3 length: 14 residues.

Notes on this clone: Distinct nucleotide sequences in the sample also encode this CDR3. The rearrangement links TRBV30 to TRBJ2-3; D ambiguous. V was cut by 3 bases and J by 6 bases, with 7 bases left in between. The germline CDR1 and CDR2 sequences are GTSNPN and SVGIG (reference sequence). The CDR3 consists of 11 residues. The CDR3 DNA is TGTGCCTGGAGGTTGGAGGATACGCAGTATTTT. Its protein is CAWRLEDTQYF.

The J gene is TRBJ1-1, the V gene TRBV30, with 7 bases fitting TRBD1. The germline V gene has CDR1 GTSNPN and CDR2 SVGIG (reference sequence). V was clipped by 8 bases and J by 2 bases; unmatched bases: 8. The CDR3 is 13 amino acids. The CDR3 coding sequence is TGTGCCCGCCAGGGACAGAGTAACACTGAAGCTTTCTTT. It is translated as CARQGQSNTEAFF.

The rearrangement joins TRBV19 to TRBJ2-7; D may be TRBD1 or TRBD2 (5 bases each). Per the germline V gene, CDR1 is LNHDA and CDR2 is SQIVND (reference sequence). This CDR3 region has 14 residues. Trimming pared 2 bases from V and 6 bases from J, leaving 14 bases between. The CDR3 nucleotides are TGTGCCAGTAGTATACCCAGGGAGCGGCGCGAGCAGTACTTC. Its translation: CASSIPRERREQYF. Looking up the rest from reference TRBV19 and TRBJ2-7 gives the full variable domain: DGGITQSPKYLFRKEGQNVTLSCEQNLNHDAMYWYRQDPGQGLRLIYYSQIVNDFQKGDIAEGYSVSREKKESFPLTVTSAQKNPTAFYLCASSIPRERREQYFGPGTRLTVT.

The chain uses TRBV4-2 and TRBJ1-2, with a weak D call TRBD1 (6 bases). The germline gives CDR1 LGHNA, CDR2 YNFKEQ. V gave up 0 bases and J gave up 4 bases, with 9 bases separating them. The CDR3 spans 14 residues. CDR3: CASSQERGAYGYTF. CDR3 DNA sequence: TGTGCCAGCAGCCAAGAAAGGGGGGCCTATGGCTACACCTTC.

This clone appeared a few times. The chain uses TRBV19 and TRBJ1-4; TRBD1 might be the D (6 bases). CDR3 length: 13 residues. CDR1 and CDR2 (germline): LNHDA, SQIVND (reference sequence). V lost 6 bases and J 15 bases, leaving 20 bases between the germline ends. CDR3 amino acids: CASRQDSGVRLFF. The CDR3 DNA reads as TGTGCCAGTAGGCAGGACAGCGGTGTTAGGTTGTTTTTT.

This chain connects TRBV7-8 to TRBJ2-7, with D unclear. V gave up 1 base and J gave up 5 bases, with 9 bases separating them. Per the germline V gene, CDR1 is SGHVS and CDR2 is FQNEAQ. The CDR3 covers 13 residues. The CDR3 nucleotides are TGTGCCAGCAGCTTAGATTCCGAGGACGAGCAGTACTTC. Protein sequence: CASSLDSEDEQYF. The entire variable domain, with the rest obtained from reference TRBV7-8 and TRBJ2-7, is as follows: GAGVSQSPRYKVAKRGQDVALRCDPISGHVSLFWYQQALGQGPEFLTYFQNEAQLDKSGLPSDRFFAERPEGSVSTLKIQRTQQEDSAVYLCASSLDSEDEQYFGPGTRLTVT.

The V gene is TRBV7-7, the J gene TRBJ2-1; D not certain. The V end was cut by 5 bases, the J end by 0 bases, with 11 bases between. The CDR3 sequence is 15 residues long. The germline V gene encodes CDR1 SSHAT and CDR2 FNYEAQ (reference sequence). CDR3 loop: CASSPRQSSYNEQFF. CDR3 nucleotide sequence: TGTGCCAGCAGCCCCAGGCAGAGCTCCTACAATGAGCAGTTCTTC. Based on the CDR3 plus reference TRBV7-7 and TRBJ2-1, the full variable domain is GAGVSQSPRYKVTKRGQDVTLRCDPISSHATLYWYQQALGQGPEFLTYFNYEAQPDKSGLPSDRFSAERPEGSISTLTIQRTEQRDSAMYRCASSPRQSSYNEQFFGPGTRLTVL.

V gene TRBV2 combines with J gene TRBJ2-5, with D possibly being TRBD2 (6 bases). This CDR3 region has 14 residues. Germline-derived CDR1 and CDR2 are SNHLY and FYNNEI. The ends were cut back, 6 bases at V and 7 bases at J, with 18 bases in the middle. CDR3 amino acids: CASSPRGLSATQYF. The CDR3 nucleotides are TGTGCCAGCAGCCCGAGGGGACTCTCGGCGACCCAGTACTTC.

This clone has just one count. V is TRBV11-3 and J is TRBJ2-7; D not resolved. The CDR3 sequence is 13 residues long. The V end was cut by 0 bases, the J end by 7 bases, with 10 bases between. Germline CDR1 and CDR2: SGHNT and YENEEA. The CDR3 DNA sequence: TGTGCCAGCAGCTTAGACCCCTTCGGGGAGCAGTACTTC. Residues: CASSLDPFGEQYF.

This chain joins TRBV7-8 and TRBJ2-7; a possible D gene is TRBD2 (6 bases). The ends were cut back, 1 base at V and 7 bases at J, with 20 bases in the middle. The CDR3 has 16 amino acids. CDR1 is SGHVS, CDR2 FQNEAQ, per germline. Here the CDR3 DNA reads TGTGCCAGCAGCTTAGGGGGCAGGAGGGGCTCGGGAGAGCAGTACTTC. This encodes CASSLGGRRGSGEQYF.

This chain links TRBV19 with TRBJ2-1; 12 bases map to TRBD2. The CDR3 is 16 amino acids. V was clipped by 5 bases and J by 9 bases; unmatched bases: 11. Germline lookup yields CDR1 LNHDA and CDR2 SQIVND (reference sequence). The CDR3 DNA sequence: TGTGCCAGTAGTCCACCTAGCGGGAGGGCCGGGGGTGAGCAGTTCTTC. It is translated as CASSPPSGRAGGEQFF.

The chain couples TRBV4-2 to TRBJ1-4; D uncertain. Trimming left V 0 bases short and J 8 bases short, with 19 bases between. This CDR3 region has 17 residues. The V gene's germline CDR1 is LGHNA and CDR2 YNFKEQ. DNA for the CDR3: TGTGCCAGCAGCCAAGACCTGAGACTCCATTCCGGGGAAAAACTGTTTTTT. Protein: CASSQDLRLHSGEKLFF.

The chain employs TRBV5-1 and TRBJ2-3; D unresolved. CDR1 and CDR2 from the germline V gene are SGHRS and YFSETQ. Trimming stripped 4 bases from V and 2 bases from J, with 11 bases between. CDR3 length equals 14 residues. CDR3 loop: CASSIRADTDTQYF. The DNA of the CDR3 is TGCGCCAGCAGCATCCGGGCCGACACAGATACGCAGTATTTT. The variable domain in full, with the rest retrieved from reference TRBV5-1 and TRBJ2-3, is KAGVTQTPRYLIKTRGQQVTLSCSPISGHRSVSWYQQTPGQGLQFLFEYFSETQRNKGNFPGRFSGRQFSNSRSEMNVSTLELGDSALYLCASSIRADTDTQYFGPGTRLTVL.

The chain carries TRBV2 and TRBJ1-1; no clear D. Trimming stripped 2 bases from V and 11 bases from J, with 9 bases between. Germline V gene data show CDR1 as SNHLY and CDR2 as FYNNEI. CDR3 length equals 11 residues. The CDR3 bases are TGTGCCAGCAGTGAAAGCTCTGGGGCTTTCTTT. Its translation is CASSESSGAFF.

The chain carries TRBV28 and TRBJ1-4; perhaps TRBD1 as D (5 bases). The CDR3 length is 16 residues. Deletions cut 5 bases from V and 6 bases from J, with 19 bases between. Germline loops: CDR1 MDHEN, CDR2 SYDVKM. The CDR3: CASSTQTTGDDEKLFF. The CDR3 nucleotides read TGTGCCAGCAGTACACAAACCACAGGTGACGATGAAAAACTGTTTTTT. Together with reference TRBV28 and TRBJ1-4, the CDR3 gives the full variable domain: DVKVTQSSRYLVKRTGEKVFLECVQDMDHENMFWYRQDPGLGLRLIYFSYDVKMKEKGDIPEGYSVSREKKERFSLILESASTNQTSMYLCASSTQTTGDDEKLFFGSGTQLSVL.